The clone carrying this TCR beta chain came up a few times. The antigen remains unidentified. The time point is: sample taken at primary tumor resection. This entry belongs to a study of spatial heterogeneity in lung cancer. Study observations and caveats: Tumor TCRs that were ubiquitous and expanded showed up in blood more at resection than follow-up.

TCRdb re-called the 5' RACE reads through MiXCR, storing one row per CDR3 protein. The table records just under 95,000 distinct CDR3 sequences, about an eighth of them present only once. There are 15 residues in the CDR3. CDR1 is SEHNR, CDR2 FQNEAQ, per germline (reference sequence). J was trimmed by 1 base and V by 3 bases; bases with no gene match: 2. This receptor was identified in a male donor with early-stage non-small cell lung cancer. The specimen was PBMCs, collected at surgery. The chain has TRBV7-9 and TRBJ2-1; 8 nucleotides line up with TRBD2. The CDR3 sequence is CASSFSGISYNEQFF. In DNA, the CDR3 is TGTGCCAGCAGCTTTAGCGGGATTTCCTACAATGAGCAGTTCTTC.